This T cell receptor (beta chain) emerged from a study of T cell responses to AZD1222 COVID-19 vaccine. Repertoires were generated with immunoSEQ multiplex PCR, while TCRdb's copy carries only in-frame clones and drops some. The sample holds under 150,000 clones; approximately 91% are singletons and the top ten take 2% to 3%. With 0 bases removed from V and 5 bases from J, the gap between germline ends came to 11 bases. The length of the CDR3 is 14 residues. CDR1 is SGHNT and CDR2 is YYREEE in the germline V gene (reference sequence). Notes on the study in general: Donors, mostly white British, included more females; clonal diversity was possibly underestimated.

A word on this clone: Its antigen is not identified.

This clonotype was sampled from an adult in good health. The source was peripheral blood, collected on day 0 of AZD1222 vaccination. V and J are TRBV5-4 and TRBJ1-2; the D is unclear. In DNA form, the CDR3 reads TGTGCCAGCAGCTTGGCCCCCTTGGGGTATGGCTACACCTTC. This translates into CASSLAPLGYGYTF.